This record covers a single T cell receptor beta chain. A single record per CDR3 protein comes from TCRdb applying MiXCR to the RT-PCR reads. The sample yields about 680,000 distinct CDR3 sequences, 12% to 15% seen once. The CDR3 contains 18 residues. Trimming stripped 2 bases from V and 6 bases from J, with 23 bases between. From germline, CDR1 is KGHDR and CDR2 SFDVKD. The rearrangement joins TRBV24-1 to TRBJ2-3; D is perhaps TRBD1 or TRBD2 (6 bases each). This TCR derives from a female donor in good health, serving as a healthy control. Sequenced input: memory CD4+ T cells from blood. The CDR3 DNA is TGTGCCACCAGTGATTCAGGGGACTTCACCAGCTTGGGGGATACGCAGTATTTT. Amino acids: CATSDSGDFTSLGDTQYF.